These 32 T cell receptor beta chains were all obtained from the same sample, sequenced in a study of blood T cell repertoires in COVID-19. The data were produced by immunoSEQ multiplex PCR, yet TCRdb's version contains in-frame clones alone and is incomplete. In the table there are about 200,000 clones, about 88% of which are singletons. Sequences were obtained from peripheral blood. These receptor sequences come from a man in his forties or fifties with COVID-19, enrolled during active disease.

V is TRBV12-3 or TRBV12-4 and J is TRBJ1-4; D is perhaps TRBD1 (5 bases). The V and J ends lost 3 bases and 10 bases respectively, with 12 bases between them. The length of the CDR3 is 13 residues. CDR3 in DNA: TGTGCCAGCAGTTTGGGTGGGGGGGTAAAACTGTTTTTT. This sequence encodes CASSLGGGVKLFF.

The gene calls are TRBV7-2 and TRBJ2-6; D is possibly TRBD1 (7 bases). V lost 3 bases and J 2 bases, leaving 14 bases between the germline ends. This CDR3 contains 17 residues. Germline-derived CDR1 and CDR2 are SGHTA and FQGNSA. In DNA, the CDR3 is TGTGCCAGCAGCTTGAACAGGGGAGGTGCTGGGGCCAACGTCCTGACTTTC. Translated, it gives CASSLNRGGAGANVLTF.

The chain employs TRBV5-1 and TRBJ1-4; perhaps TRBD1 as D (6 bases). Germline V gene data show CDR1 as SGHRS and CDR2 as YFSETQ. The CDR3 contains 15 residues. V dropped 2 bases and J dropped 0 bases, with 8 bases sitting between them. The CDR3 is CASSFRGATNEKLFF. The CDR3 DNA reads TGCGCCAGCAGCTTCAGGGGTGCAACTAATGAAAAACTGTTTTTT. Based on the CDR3 plus reference TRBV5-1 and TRBJ1-4, the full variable domain is KAGVTQTPRYLIKTRGQQVTLSCSPISGHRSVSWYQQTPGQGLQFLFEYFSETQRNKGNFPGRFSGRQFSNSRSEMNVSTLELGDSALYLCASSFRGATNEKLFFGSGTQLSVL.

The V call is TRBV27, the J call TRBJ1-6; D may be TRBD1 (5 bases). Germline V gene lookup returns CDR1 MNHEY and CDR2 SMNVEV (reference sequence). The CDR3 has 14 amino acids. V was cut by 3 bases and J by 7 bases, with 10 bases left in between. This CDR3 reads CASSLRGGNSPLHF. The CDR3 DNA is TGTGCCAGCAGTTTGCGGGGGGGGAATTCACCCCTCCACTTT.

The rearrangement uses TRBV10-1 and TRBJ2-7; 7 bases agree with TRBD1. Germline V gene data show CDR1 as WNHNN and CDR2 as SYGVQD (reference sequence). CDR3 length: 13 residues. The ends lost 8 bases at V and 2 bases at J; junction bases unmatched: 6. The CDR3 DNA sequence: TGCGCCAGCTCCCGGGACAGTACCTACGAGCAGTACTTC. It translates to CASSRDSTYEQYF.

V and J are TRBV7-6 and TRBJ2-2, with unresolved D. V lost 2 bases to trimming and J lost 0 bases, with 7 bases between them. Per germline, CDR1 SGHVS and CDR2 FNYEAQ. This CDR3 region has 15 residues. The CDR3 sequence: CASSLFHSNTGELFF. The DNA of the CDR3 is TGTGCCAGCAGCTTATTCCACTCGAACACCGGGGAGCTGTTTTTT.

This chain links TRBV5-6 with TRBJ2-4; D might be TRBD1 (6 bases). The CDR3 contains 14 residues. Germline V CDR1 and CDR2: SGHDT, YYEEEE. V was cut by 1 base and J by 8 bases, with 13 bases left in between. CDR3 loop: CASSLKQGADIQYF. CDR3 DNA: TGTGCCAGCAGCTTGAAACAGGGAGCGGACATTCAGTACTTC. Combining the CDR3 with reference TRBV5-6 and TRBJ2-4 gives the whole variable domain DAGVTQSPTHLIKTRGQQVTLRCSPKSGHDTVSWYQQALGQGPQFIFQYYEEEERQRGNFPDRFSGHQFPNYSSELNVNALLLGDSALYLCASSLKQGADIQYFGAGTRLSVL.

The chain joins TRBV15 to TRBJ1-5, with a tentative D call TRBD1 (5 bases). The V end lost 1 base, the J end lost 3 bases, and 7 bases lay between the germline ends. CDR3 length: 14 amino acids. Germline V lookup: CDR1 LNHNV, CDR2 YYDKDF (reference sequence). The DNA of the CDR3 is TGTGCCACCAGCAGAGGGGGCCCCAATCAGCCCCAGCATTTT. Protein: CATSRGGPNQPQHF.

This chain joins TRBV3-1 (or the pseudogene TRBV3-2) and TRBJ2-7, with D perhaps TRBD2 (5 bases). Per germline, CDR1 LGHDT and CDR2 YNNKEL (reference sequence). The ends were cut back, 3 bases at V and 0 bases at J, with 18 bases in the middle. The CDR3 extends over 17 amino acids. This CDR3 is CASSHLRGPIPSYEQYF. CDR3 DNA sequence: TGTGCCAGCAGCCACCTCCGAGGGCCAATCCCCTCCTACGAGCAGTACTTC.

CDR3 in DNA: TGCGCCAGCAGTGCGTTGGCCCGAAACTATGGCTACACCTTC. Its protein is CASSALARNYGYTF. This chain links TRBV10-2 with TRBJ1-2, with D hard to call. CDR3 length equals 14 residues. The germline V gene has CDR1 WSHSY and CDR2 SAAADI. Trimming removed 4 bases from V and 2 bases from J, with 11 bases in between.

The V gene is TRBV29-1, the J gene TRBJ1-2, with D uncertain. V was clipped by 7 bases and J by 0 bases, with 15 bases between them. The germline CDR1 and CDR2 sequences are SQVTM and ANQGSEA. CDR3 length: 14 residues. CDR3 region: CSATSGGTNYGYTF. In DNA, the CDR3 is TGCAGCGCAACAAGTGGAGGGACTAACTATGGCTACACCTTC.

The chain uses TRBV6-5 and TRBJ2-1, with no clear D. This CDR3 is built from 13 residues. Trimming removed 7 bases at V and 0 bases at J, with 7 bases between. The V gene's germline CDR1 is MNHEY and CDR2 SVGAGI. For the CDR3, the DNA is TGTGCCAGCACGACAAACTCCTACAATGAGCAGTTCTTC. Translating gives CASTTNSYNEQFF.

The CDR3 reads CASSWEGGWSSYEQYF. As DNA, the CDR3 is TGTGCCAGCAGTTGGGAGGGCGGGTGGAGCTCCTACGAGCAGTACTTC. The genes are TRBV5-5 and TRBJ2-7, with 7 bases identical to TRBD2. CDR3 length: 16 residues. Germline V gene data show CDR1 as SGHKS and CDR2 as YYEKEE (reference sequence). With 5 bases clipped from V and 0 bases from J, the junction kept 11 bases outside the gene matches.

V and J are TRBV6-5 and TRBJ2-7, with TRBD2 matching over 7 bases. The ends lost 7 bases at V and 4 bases at J; junction bases unmatched: 4. The CDR3 is 12 amino acids. CDR1 MNHEY and CDR2 SVGAGI come from the germline V gene. The CDR3 DNA sequence: TGTGCCAGCAACGACGGGGGGTACGAGCAGTACTTC. Protein product: CASNDGGYEQYF.

The chain couples TRBV5-6 to TRBJ1-1; TRBD1 matches at 9 bases. V lost 4 bases and J lost 1; bases outside the gene matches: 5. Germline CDR1 and CDR2: SGHDT and YYEEEE. This CDR3 spans 15 amino acids. The CDR3 protein is CASSKLQGANTEAFF. CDR3 DNA sequence: TGTGCCAGCAGCAAATTACAGGGGGCGAACACTGAAGCTTTCTTT.

This chain uses TRBV2 with TRBJ2-2; D might be TRBD1 (6 bases). CDR3 size: 15 residues. Trimming removed 6 bases from V and 1 base from J, with 12 bases in between. CDR1 and CDR2 (germline): SNHLY, FYNNEI. In DNA, the CDR3 is TGTGCCAGCAGCGACAGGTCACTGAACACCGGGGAGCTGTTTTTT. It specifies CASSDRSLNTGELFF.

This clone appeared once. The chain employs TRBV7-9 and TRBJ2-2, with 8 bases lining up with TRBD1. CDR1 is SEHNR and CDR2 is FQNEAQ in the germline V gene (reference sequence). The J segment lost 4 bases and the V segment lost 2 bases, leaving 6 bases of the junction unmatched. The CDR3 spans 16 residues. CDR3 nucleotide sequence: TGTGCCAGCAGCTTACGAGGACAGGGCAGCACCGGGGAGCTGTTTTTT. Its protein product is CASSLRGQGSTGELFF. Using reference TRBV7-9 and TRBJ2-2 for the parts outside the CDR3, the full variable domain is DTGVSQNPRHKITKRGQNVTFRCDPISEHNRLYWYRQTLGQGPEFLTYFQNEAQLEKSRLLSDRFSAERPKGSFSTLEIQRTEQGDSAMYLCASSLRGQGSTGELFFGEGSRLTVL.

The V gene is TRBV4-3, the J gene TRBJ2-2, with 8 nucleotides matching TRBD1. The V segment lost 4 bases and the J segment 3 bases; nucleotides outside the gene matches: 7. The length of the CDR3 is 16 residues. Germline V CDR1 and CDR2: LGHNA, YSLEER. CDR3 sequence: CASSPRRQGYTGELFF. Written as DNA, the CDR3 is TGCGCCAGCAGCCCCCGAAGACAGGGGTACACCGGGGAGCTGTTTTTT.

CDR3 residues: CASSTLGAVNTEAFF. The CDR3 DNA is TGCGCCAGCAGCACTCTGGGGGCTGTGAACACTGAAGCTTTCTTT. The V and J genes are TRBV5-1 and TRBJ1-1, with D perhaps TRBD1 (6 bases). The CDR3 spans 15 residues. Per germline, CDR1 SGHRS and CDR2 YFSETQ. Trimming left V 4 bases short and J 0 bases short, with 13 bases between.

The CDR3: CASSQAVSGNTIYF. The CDR3 region has the DNA TGTGCCAGCAGCCAGGCTGTCTCTGGAAACACCATATATTTT. The chain uses TRBV3-1 (or the pseudogene TRBV3-2) and TRBJ1-3, with unresolved D. Per the germline V gene, CDR1 is LGHDT and CDR2 is YNNKEL (reference sequence). Trimming took off 3 bases at V and 0 bases at J, with 6 bases between the two ends. The CDR3 sequence is 14 residues long.

The rearrangement joins TRBV11-2 to TRBJ2-1, with 8 bases lining up with TRBD2. Germline V gives CDR1 SGHAT, CDR2 FQNNGV. J was trimmed by 7 bases and V by 5 bases; bases with no gene match: 7. The length of the CDR3 is 14 residues. The CDR3 coding sequence is TGTGCCAGCAGCCAGGCGGGAGGAATAAATGAGCAGTTCTTC. Residues: CASSQAGGINEQFF. Full variable domain (outside the CDR3, taken from reference TRBV11-2 and TRBJ2-1): EAGVAQSPRYKIIEKRQSVAFWCNPISGHATLYWYQQILGQGPKLLIQFQNNGVVDDSQLPKDRFSAERLKGVDSTLKIQPAKLEDSAVYLCASSQAGGINEQFFGPGTRLTVL.

The rearrangement uses TRBV5-1 and TRBJ2-1, with a tentative D call TRBD2 (5 bases). Trimming removed 1 base at V and 4 bases at J, with 18 bases between. This CDR3 spans 17 amino acids. Per germline, CDR1 SGHRS and CDR2 YFSETQ. The CDR3 nucleotides read TGCGCCAGCAGCTTGATTCCCGCGAGCGGAGCTTACAATGAGCAGTTCTTC. This gives the protein CASSLIPASGAYNEQFF.

The chain combines TRBV6-2 or TRBV6-3 with TRBJ1-6; TRBD1 matches at 11 bases. Germline V gene data show CDR1 as MNHEY and CDR2 as SVGEGT. V shed 5 bases, J shed 9 bases, and the junction held 12 bases outside the gene matches. CDR3 length: 17 residues. CDR3 residues: CASSHRLRTGGSSPLHF. In DNA form, the CDR3 reads TGTGCCAGCAGTCACCGCTTAAGGACAGGGGGCTCTTCACCCCTCCACTTT.

V is TRBV2 and J is TRBJ2-1; 9 nucleotides agree with TRBD2. V lost 10 bases, J lost 4 bases, and 8 bases stayed unmatched. Germline lookup yields CDR1 SNHLY and CDR2 FYNNEI. The CDR3 extends over 14 amino acids. The CDR3 DNA reads as TGTGCCAACTCGCGGGAGGGCCAGTACAATGAGCAGTTCTTC. Its translation is CANSREGQYNEQFF.

J is TRBJ1-4 and V is TRBV11-1; D is perhaps TRBD1 (6 bases). There are 13 residues in the CDR3. CDR1 is SGHAT, CDR2 FQDESV, per germline (reference sequence). V was clipped by 5 bases and J by 10 bases, with 14 bases between them. The CDR3 loop is CASSRTEKGKLFF. The CDR3 DNA follows: TGTGCCAGCAGCCGGACAGAGAAGGGAAAACTGTTTTTT.

The chain combines TRBV7-3 with TRBJ2-3, with 7 positions matching TRBD2. This CDR3 has 18 residues. Germline V gene data show CDR1 as SGHTA and CDR2 as FQGTGA. V was clipped by 5 bases and J by 1 base; unmatched bases: 15. The CDR3 spells CASSQQKGAGRGTDTQYF. The CDR3 region has the DNA TGTGCCAGCAGCCAACAAAAAGGAGCGGGGAGAGGCACAGATACGCAGTATTTT.

Here the CDR3 DNA reads TGTGCCAGCAGTGTCCATAGCGGGGAGACCCAGTACTTC. Protein: CASSVHSGETQYF. The chain combines TRBV2 with TRBJ2-5; 7 nucleotides line up with TRBD2. Germline loops: CDR1 SNHLY, CDR2 FYNNEI. There are 13 residues in the CDR3. V lost 4 bases and J lost 5; bases outside the gene matches: 4.

This clone has only one observation. The V call is TRBV6-5, the J call TRBJ1-2; unclear D gene. V lost 0 bases, J lost 6 bases, and 11 bases lay in between. CDR1 and CDR2 from the germline V gene are MNHEY and SVGAGI. The CDR3 runs 14 residues. The CDR3 spells CASSYSSGYDGYTF. The CDR3 coding sequence is TGTGCCAGCAGTTACTCTTCCGGGTATGATGGCTACACCTTC.

The table lists this clone with a count of one. V usage is TRBV30 and J usage is TRBJ2-6; 9 bases align to TRBD1. J lost 1 base, V lost 3 bases, and 22 bases had no gene match. The length of the CDR3 is 22 residues. The germline CDR1 and CDR2 sequences are GTSNPN and SVGIG (reference sequence). The CDR3 is CAWRRGQGIERKPLSGANVLTF. CDR3 nucleotides: TGTGCCTGGAGGCGAGGACAGGGGATAGAACGAAAACCTTTATCTGGGGCCAACGTCCTGACTTTC.

The chain is built from TRBV27 and TRBJ2-3; TRBD2 aligns across 10 bases. This CDR3 spans 16 amino acids. The germline V gene has CDR1 MNHEY and CDR2 SMNVEV (reference sequence). V was pared by 4 bases and J by 5 bases, with 9 bases of the junction left unmatched. As DNA, the CDR3 is TGTGCCAGCAGTTCGAGACTAGCGGGCGAGGGAGATACGCAGTATTTT. This codes for CASSSRLAGEGDTQYF.

V usage is TRBV9 and J usage is TRBJ2-7; a weak D match, TRBD1 (5 bases). The CDR3 covers 18 residues. The V and J ends lost 0 bases and 1 base respectively, with 20 bases between them. From germline, CDR1 is SGDLS and CDR2 YYNGEE. In DNA, the CDR3 is TGTGCCAGCAGCGTAGGTCTCGTTGAGGCAGGGAAATCCTACGAGCAGTACTTC. Translating it yields CASSVGLVEAGKSYEQYF.

This rearrangement joins TRBV19 to TRBJ2-3; D is ambiguous. Germline V lookup: CDR1 LNHDA, CDR2 SQIVND (reference sequence). The CDR3 spans 14 residues. V lost 9 bases and J lost 1, with 14 bases in between. CDR3 sequence: CASSIDWGTDTQYF. The CDR3 DNA reads as TGTGCCAGCTCTATAGACTGGGGCACAGATACGCAGTATTTT.